Listed here are 32 T cell receptor beta chains from one sample, sequenced in a study of cytomegalovirus exposure and HLA in healthy donors. PCR employed 60 Vbeta and 13 Jbeta primers. The assay was immunoSEQ multiplex PCR, and TCRdb's table has in-frame clones only and misses some. Here the sample spans about 200,000 clones, almost 85% being singletons. Sequencing was carried out using PBMCs. Receptor source: a woman in her 50s in good health and CMV-seronegative.

The CDR3 protein is CASSGGSFYEQYF. DNA for the CDR3: TGTGCCAGCAGCGGGGGGAGCTTTTACGAGCAGTACTTC. The V and J genes are TRBV28 and TRBJ2-7; 7 nucleotides match TRBD2. The CDR3 runs 13 residues. CDR1 is MDHEN, CDR2 SYDVKM, per germline. Unmatched junction bases numbered 6, after V lost 6 bases and J lost 4 bases. Together with reference TRBV28 and TRBJ2-7, the CDR3 gives the full variable domain: DVKVTQSSRYLVKRTGEKVFLECVQDMDHENMFWYRQDPGLGLRLIYFSYDVKMKEKGDIPEGYSVSREKKERFSLILESASTNQTSMYLCASSGGSFYEQYFGPGTRLTVT.

V and J are TRBV18 and TRBJ1-1; no clear D gene. This CDR3 contains 13 residues. The V gene's germline CDR1 is KGHSH and CDR2 LQKENI. V was trimmed by 5 bases and J by 4 bases, leaving 11 bases between them. CDR3 nucleotides: TGTGCCAGCTCAACGACTGATTTCACTGAAGCTTTCTTT. Its protein product is CASSTTDFTEAFF.

The V gene is TRBV7-9, the J gene TRBJ1-5; possibly TRBD1 for D (6 bases). V dropped 4 bases and J dropped 1 base, with 20 bases sitting between them. Germline CDR1 reads SEHNR; CDR2 reads FQNEAQ (reference sequence). The CDR3 is 18 amino acids. The CDR3 sequence: CASSSWRGGDGSNQPQHF. As DNA, the CDR3 is TGTGCCAGCAGCTCGTGGAGGGGGGGAGATGGAAGCAATCAGCCCCAGCATTTT.

This chain uses TRBV2 with TRBJ2-3; TRBD1 matches 7 bases. The CDR3 extends over 16 amino acids. Germline-derived CDR1 and CDR2 are SNHLY and FYNNEI. V was pared by 2 bases and J by 3 bases, with 8 bases of the junction left unmatched. For the CDR3, the DNA is TGTGCCAGCAGTGAATCCTCGGACAGGAGGACAGATACGCAGTATTTT. Protein: CASSESSDRRTDTQYF.

V gene TRBV11-2 combines with J gene TRBJ2-7; 7 nucleotides match TRBD2. CDR1 is SGHAT and CDR2 is FQNNGV in the germline V gene. The CDR3 covers 15 residues. After removal of 1 base from V and 1 base from J, the junction contained 4 bases not matched to a gene. CDR3 residues: CASSLVGRASYEQYF. The DNA for the CDR3 is TGTGCCAGCAGCTTAGTTGGGAGGGCTTCCTACGAGCAGTACTTC. The whole variable domain, remainder taken from reference TRBV11-2 and TRBJ2-7, is EAGVAQSPRYKIIEKRQSVAFWCNPISGHATLYWYQQILGQGPKLLIQFQNNGVVDDSQLPKDRFSAERLKGVDSTLKIQPAKLEDSAVYLCASSLVGRASYEQYFGPGTRLTVT.

This sequence joins TRBV9 and TRBJ2-5, with 8 bases matching TRBD2. The CDR3 covers 16 residues. V trimming: 3 bases; J trimming: 5 bases; junction bases outside the gene matches: 12. Germline V gene sequence: CDR1 SGDLS, CDR2 YYNGEE. CDR3 loop: CASSAGVVAGSETQYF. The CDR3 nucleotides read TGTGCCAGCAGCGCGGGGGTGGTAGCGGGATCGGAGACCCAGTACTTC.

The genes are TRBV29-1 and TRBJ2-5, with 8 bases that match TRBD1. Matching the DNA end better, TRBJ2-7 makes the J call doubtful. There are 13 residues in the CDR3. Germline V gene lookup returns CDR1 SQVTM and CDR2 ANQGSEA. The CDR3 DNA reads as TGCAGCGCCACCCAGGGGGCAGGGTACGAGCAGTACTTC. Amino acid sequence: CSATQGAGYEQYF.

The DNA for the CDR3 is TGCGCCAGCAGCTTATCTAGCGGGATGGGGTGGAGCACAGATACGCAGTATTTT. It is translated as CASSLSSGMGWSTDTQYF. The chain is built from TRBV5-1 and TRBJ2-3; 9 positions match TRBD2. The germline V gene encodes CDR1 SGHRS and CDR2 YFSETQ. The CDR3 has 18 amino acids. With V trimmed by 2 bases and J by 0 bases, 10 bases remained unmatched.

The chain is built from TRBV7-3 and TRBJ1-2, with 10 bases lining up with TRBD1. The CDR3 sequence is 20 residues long. The germline gives CDR1 SGHTA, CDR2 FQGTGA. V was pared by 5 bases and J by 1 base, with 19 bases of the junction left unmatched. The CDR3 protein is CASSPTPGQGQQLGNYGYTF. The CDR3 nucleotides read TGTGCCAGCAGCCCAACACCGGGACAGGGGCAGCAGTTGGGTAACTATGGCTACACCTTC.

The J gene is TRBJ1-2, the V gene TRBV19; maybe TRBD1 (6 bases). Germline CDR1 and CDR2: LNHDA and SQIVND (reference sequence). The CDR3 extends over 15 amino acids. V shed 7 bases and J shed 5 bases, with 20 bases lying between them. The CDR3 DNA sequence: TGTGCCAGTAAGGGGGACGGACAGACTCCGTATGGCTACACCTTC. Its protein product is CASKGDGQTPYGYTF.

The V and J genes are TRBV11-2 and TRBJ2-5; TRBD2 matches at 10 bases. The CDR3 consists of 15 residues. Trimming at V came to 3 bases and at J to 2 bases, leaving 3 bases not matched to a gene. CDR1 is SGHAT, CDR2 FQNNGV, per germline. This CDR3 is CASSFRTSGQETQYF. The CDR3 DNA reads TGTGCCAGCAGCTTCAGGACTAGCGGTCAAGAGACCCAGTACTTC. The full variable domain, rest sourced from reference TRBV11-2 and TRBJ2-5, is EAGVAQSPRYKIIEKRQSVAFWCNPISGHATLYWYQQILGQGPKLLIQFQNNGVVDDSQLPKDRFSAERLKGVDSTLKIQPAKLEDSAVYLCASSFRTSGQETQYFGPGTRLLVL.

The V and J genes are TRBV25-1 and TRBJ2-7; no clear D gene. CDR3 length equals 12 residues. V was pared by 4 bases and J by 3 bases, with 7 bases between. Germline CDR1 reads MGHDK; CDR2 reads SYGVNS. CDR3 region: CASSAGGYEQYF. As DNA, the CDR3 is TGTGCCAGCAGTGCCGGCGGCTACGAGCAGTACTTC.

This clone appeared once. The CDR3 coding sequence is TGTGCCATCAGTGAGAATAGCGGGGCCCAAGATGAGCAGTTCTTC. Its translation: CAISENSGAQDEQFF. The gene calls are TRBV10-3 and TRBJ2-1; TRBD2 matches at 8 bases. Germline CDR1 reads ENHRY; CDR2 reads SYGVKD. V was clipped by 2 bases and J by 8 bases; unmatched bases: 8. CDR3 length: 15 amino acids.

CDR3 residues: CASSITSGRDHEQYF. Here the CDR3 DNA reads TGTGCCAGCAGCATTACTAGCGGGAGGGATCACGAGCAGTACTTC. The gene calls are TRBV5-6 and TRBJ2-5; TRBD2 matches 13 bases. The J call is in doubt because the DNA end fits TRBJ2-7 better. In germline, CDR1 is SGHDT, CDR2 YYEEEE. This CDR3 region has 15 residues.

This clone was picked up a small number of times. Here the CDR3 reads CASSFVLSGRVDEQFF. CDR3 in DNA: TGTGCCAGCAGTTTTGTATTGAGCGGGAGGGTCGATGAGCAGTTCTTC. The chain carries TRBV27 and TRBJ2-1; 10 positions match TRBD2. V was pared by 3 bases and J by 8 bases, with 10 bases of the junction left unmatched. Germline V gene data show CDR1 as MNHEY and CDR2 as SMNVEV (reference sequence). This CDR3 comprises 16 residues.

The rearrangement links TRBV5-1 to TRBJ2-7, with unresolved D. The CDR3 is 13 amino acids. V shed 10 bases and J shed 1 base, with 15 bases lying between them. Germline V gene sequence: CDR1 SGHRS, CDR2 YFSETQ. The CDR3 region is CACSVQASYEQYF. The CDR3 coding sequence is TGCGCCTGCTCGGTTCAGGCTTCCTACGAGCAGTACTTC.

CDR3 residues: CASSQDSGLAGSYNEQFF. The CDR3 DNA follows: TGCGCCAGCAGCCAAGATAGTGGGCTAGCGGGATCCTACAATGAGCAGTTCTTC. The chain uses TRBV4-1 and TRBJ2-1, with 9 bases aligning to TRBD2. The CDR3 is 18 residues long. Germline V gives CDR1 MGHRA, CDR2 YSYEKL. The ends lost 0 bases at V and 1 base at J; junction bases unmatched: 7.

V and J are TRBV6-6 and TRBJ1-5; TRBD1 agrees at 7 bases. CDR1 and CDR2 from the germline V gene are MNHNY and SVGAGI (reference sequence). The V gene end was trimmed by 4 bases and the J gene end by 4 bases; junction bases not matched to a gene: 7. There are 15 residues in the CDR3. The CDR3 reads CASSLDNRGNQPQHF. In nucleotides, the CDR3 is TGTGCCAGCAGTTTAGATAACAGGGGTAATCAGCCCCAGCATTTT.

The chain employs TRBV7-2 and TRBJ2-7; tentative D call: TRBD1 (5 bases). Germline V gene lookup returns CDR1 SGHTA and CDR2 FQGNSA. The CDR3 contains 16 residues. The V end was cut by 5 bases, the J end by 7 bases, with 24 bases between. CDR3 residues: CASSGYRSLSAEEQYF. For the CDR3, the DNA is TGTGCCAGCAGCGGATACAGGTCCCTCTCGGCGGAAGAGCAGTACTTC. The variable domain in full, completed from reference TRBV7-2 and TRBJ2-7, reads GAGVSQSPSNKVTEKGKDVELRCDPISGHTALYWYRQSLGQGLEFLIYFQGNSAPDKSGLPSDRFSAERTGGSVSTLTIQRTQQEDSAVYLCASSGYRSLSAEEQYFGPGTRLTVT.

The CDR3 loop reads CASSPPALDTQYF. Here the CDR3 DNA reads TGTGCCAGCTCACCACCGGCCCTAGATACGCAGTATTTT. The chain combines TRBV18 with TRBJ2-3; D gene uncertain. V lost 0 bases and J 5 bases, leaving 6 bases between the germline ends. CDR1 KGHSH and CDR2 LQKENI come from the germline V gene. CDR3 length equals 13 residues.

J is TRBJ2-1 and V is TRBV18; 9 bases fit TRBD1. Trimming at V came to 5 bases and at J to 4 bases, leaving 3 bases not matched to a gene. The CDR3 spans 14 residues. The germline CDR1 and CDR2 sequences are KGHSH and LQKENI. The CDR3 loop reads CASSIGTGYNEQFF. The CDR3 DNA reads TGTGCCAGCTCAATTGGGACAGGGTACAATGAGCAGTTCTTC.

J is TRBJ2-7 and V is TRBV4-3; 14 nucleotides agree with TRBD2. This CDR3 region has 18 residues. V was clipped by 3 bases and J by 6 bases; unmatched bases: 13. CDR1 LGHNA and CDR2 YSLEER come from the germline V gene. In DNA, the CDR3 is TGCGCCAGCAGCCAGGGGGGACTAGCGGGAGAGGACAGGCGCGAGCAGTACTTC. Translation gives CASSQGGLAGEDRREQYF.

Worth noting for this clone: Other nucleotide sequences from this sample produce the same CDR3. This chain connects TRBV7-9 to TRBJ2-1; D gene ambiguous. The CDR3 covers 12 residues. The V gene's germline CDR1 is SEHNR and CDR2 FQNEAQ (reference sequence). Trimming took 5 bases from V and 6 from J, leaving 8 bases between them. CDR3 amino acids: CASSPSPNEQFF. The CDR3 DNA reads TGTGCCAGCAGCCCTAGTCCCAATGAGCAGTTCTTC.

V usage is TRBV7-9 and J usage is TRBJ1-1, with D perhaps matching TRBD1 (5 bases). CDR3 length equals 14 residues. Between the trimmed V and J ends, which lost 2 bases and 5 bases, there was a span of 12 bases. Germline loops: CDR1 SEHNR, CDR2 FQNEAQ (reference sequence). CDR3 sequence reads: CASSLTGGKTEAFF. In nucleotides, the CDR3 is TGTGCCAGCAGCTTAACGGGGGGAAAGACTGAAGCTTTCTTT.

The V and J genes are TRBV9 and TRBJ2-1, with 12 nucleotides matching TRBD2. Per the germline V gene, CDR1 is SGDLS and CDR2 is YYNGEE. The CDR3 extends over 16 amino acids. Trimming cost V 6 bases and J 8 bases; bases outside gene matches: 12. The CDR3, as DNA: TGTGCCAGCACTCGTCCGACTAGCGGGAGTGCAGATGAGCAGTTCTTC. Its translation is CASTRPTSGSADEQFF. Using reference TRBV9 and TRBJ2-1 for the parts outside the CDR3, the full variable domain is DSGVTQTPKHLITATGQRVTLRCSPRSGDLSVYWYQQSLDQGLQFLIQYYNGEERAKGNILERFSAQQFPDLHSELNLSSLELGDSALYFCASTRPTSGSADEQFFGPGTRLTVL.

V usage is TRBV27 and J usage is TRBJ2-2, with TRBD2 identical over 8 bases. The CDR3 has 18 amino acids. The trim removed 5 bases at V and 0 bases at J, leaving 11 bases unmatched. Germline CDR1 MNHEY, CDR2 SMNVEV (reference sequence). The DNA for the CDR3 is TGTGCCAGCAGTACGCTGGCGGGTAGCGGGACGAACACCGGGGAGCTGTTTTTT. Encoded protein: CASSTLAGSGTNTGELFF.

The chain employs TRBV6-5 and TRBJ2-1, with TRBD1 matching 9 bases. The CDR3 runs to 14 residues. V lost 8 bases and J lost 4; bases outside the gene matches: 6. Germline lookup yields CDR1 MNHEY and CDR2 SVGAGI. CDR3 DNA sequence: TGTGCCAGCGCTCGGGGACAGGGATACAATGAGCAGTTCTTC. It encodes CASARGQGYNEQFF.

V usage is TRBV29-1 and J usage is TRBJ2-3; 9 bases fit TRBD1. Losses at the gene ends were 3 bases for V and 1 base for J; bases not matched to a gene: 14. Germline CDR1 is SQVTM and CDR2 is ANQGSEA. The CDR3 spans 18 residues. The CDR3 is CSVDRGQGGPGGTDTQYF. The CDR3, as DNA: TGCAGCGTTGACCGGGGACAGGGCGGGCCGGGTGGCACAGATACGCAGTATTTT.

The CDR3 region has the DNA TGTGCCAGCACCCTGTCGGGCGCGGGCCAAGAGACCCAGTACTTC. It yields the protein CASTLSGAGQETQYF. V gene TRBV28 combines with J gene TRBJ2-5; TRBD2 is a possible D gene (5 bases). The CDR3 has 15 amino acids. Trimming cost V 7 bases and J 1 base, with 16 bases left between them. Germline V gene sequence: CDR1 MDHEN, CDR2 SYDVKM.

The chain has TRBV11-2 and TRBJ2-2; 7 nucleotides align to TRBD1. Germline CDR1 SGHAT, CDR2 FQNNGV. This CDR3 is built from 16 residues. The J segment lost 0 bases and the V segment lost 4 bases, leaving 5 bases of the junction unmatched. CDR3 sequence reads: CASSSRDSANTGELFF. The DNA for the CDR3 is TGTGCCAGCAGCTCTAGGGACAGCGCGAACACCGGGGAGCTGTTTTTT.

The J gene is TRBJ2-7, the V gene TRBV6-1, with D possibly TRBD1 on 6 matching bases. This CDR3 is 13 amino acids long. The ends were cut back, 5 bases at V and 4 bases at J, with 12 bases in the middle. The germline CDR1 and CDR2 sequences are MNHNS and SASEGT. Written as DNA, the CDR3 is TGTGCCAGCAGTCCGGGACACCAATACGAGCAGTACTTC. As protein: CASSPGHQYEQYF.

The chain combines TRBV20-1 with TRBJ2-3; TRBD2 is a possible D gene (5 bases). CDR1 and CDR2 from the germline V gene are DFQATT and SNEGSKA (reference sequence). The CDR3 loop spans 11 amino acids. The DNA of the CDR3 is TGCAGCCTCGGAGGATTAGATACGCAGTATTTT. Its protein is CSLGGLDTQYF.